Below, 3 T cell receptor beta chains from the same sample are listed, as sequenced in a study of cytomegalovirus exposure and HLA in healthy donors. PCR primers comprised 60 Vbeta and 13 Jbeta primers. Assay used: immunoSEQ multiplex PCR; TCRdb lists only in-frame clones, some missing. Among under 200,000 clones, around nine tenths were seen once, and the ten largest hold around 1.8%. Sequenced input: PBMCs. Receptors were obtained from a woman between 18 and 29 years old in good health and CMV-seronegative.

This clone was detected a few times. The rearrangement links TRBV6-6 to TRBJ1-1; D perhaps matches TRBD1 (6 bases). V gave up 0 bases and J gave up 4 bases, with 12 bases separating them. The germline V gene encodes CDR1 MNHNY and CDR2 SVGAGI (reference sequence). The CDR3 has 15 residues. As DNA, the CDR3 is TGTGCCAGCAGTTACTCGAGAGGACAGAGCACTGAAGCTTTCTTT. Protein: CASSYSRGQSTEAFF.

This clone was recorded a few times. The chain recombines TRBV19 with TRBJ1-1; D gene uncertain. The germline gives CDR1 LNHDA, CDR2 SQIVND (reference sequence). The V gene lost 5 bases and the J gene lost 1 base, with 11 bases spanning the gap. The CDR3 loop spans 14 amino acids. CDR3 sequence (DNA): TGTGCCAGTAGTGGGAGGCAGCCGAACACTGAAGCTTTCTTT. Translation: CASSGRQPNTEAFF.

The chain joins TRBV18 to TRBJ2-2, with D possibly TRBD2 on 6 matching bases. The germline gives CDR1 KGHSH, CDR2 LQKENI. V was cut by 2 bases and J by 4 bases, with 11 bases left in between. There are 15 residues in the CDR3. CDR3 loop: CASSPAGQPTGELFF. The CDR3 DNA reads as TGTGCCAGCTCACCAGCGGGGCAACCCACCGGGGAGCTGTTTTTT. The variable domain in full, with the rest retrieved from reference TRBV18 and TRBJ2-2, is NAGVMQNPRHLVRRRGQEARLRCSPMKGHSHVYWYRQLPEEGLKFMVYLQKENIIDESGMPKERFSAEFPKEGPSILRIQQVVRGDSAAYFCASSPAGQPTGELFFGEGSRLTVL.